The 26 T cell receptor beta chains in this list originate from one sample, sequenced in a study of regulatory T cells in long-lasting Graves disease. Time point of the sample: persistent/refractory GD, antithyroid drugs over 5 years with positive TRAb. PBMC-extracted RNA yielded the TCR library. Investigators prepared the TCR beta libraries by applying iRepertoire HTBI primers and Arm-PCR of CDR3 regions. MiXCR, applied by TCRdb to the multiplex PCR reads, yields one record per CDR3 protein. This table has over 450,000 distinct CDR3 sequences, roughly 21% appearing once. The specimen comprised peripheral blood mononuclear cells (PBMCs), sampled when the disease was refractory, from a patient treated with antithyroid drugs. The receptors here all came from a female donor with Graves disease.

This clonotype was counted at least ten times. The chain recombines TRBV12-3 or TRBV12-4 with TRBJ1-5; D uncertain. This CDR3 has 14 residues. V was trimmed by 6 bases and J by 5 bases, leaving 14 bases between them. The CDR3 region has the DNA TGTGCCAGCAGCACAACCGTGTCTTATCAGCCCCAGCATTTT. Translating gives CASSTTVSYQPQHF.

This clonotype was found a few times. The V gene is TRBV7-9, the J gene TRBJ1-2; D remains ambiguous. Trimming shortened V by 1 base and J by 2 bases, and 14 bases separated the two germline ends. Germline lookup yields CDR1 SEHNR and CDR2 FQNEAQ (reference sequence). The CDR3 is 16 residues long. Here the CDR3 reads CASSLVVMGKNYGYTF. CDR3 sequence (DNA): TGTGCCAGCAGCTTAGTGGTAATGGGGAAGAACTATGGCTACACCTTC.

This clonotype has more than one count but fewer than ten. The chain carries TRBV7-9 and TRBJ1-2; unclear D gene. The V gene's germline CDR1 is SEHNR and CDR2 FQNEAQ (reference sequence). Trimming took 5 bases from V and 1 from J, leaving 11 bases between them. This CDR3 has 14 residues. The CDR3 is CASSATDGNYGYTF. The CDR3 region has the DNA TGTGCCAGCAGCGCGACGGACGGTAACTATGGCTACACCTTC. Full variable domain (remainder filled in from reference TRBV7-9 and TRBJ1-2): DTGVSQNPRHKITKRGQNVTFRCDPISEHNRLYWYRQTLGQGPEFLTYFQNEAQLEKSRLLSDRFSAERPKGSFSTLEIQRTEQGDSAMYLCASSATDGNYGYTFGSGTRLTVV.

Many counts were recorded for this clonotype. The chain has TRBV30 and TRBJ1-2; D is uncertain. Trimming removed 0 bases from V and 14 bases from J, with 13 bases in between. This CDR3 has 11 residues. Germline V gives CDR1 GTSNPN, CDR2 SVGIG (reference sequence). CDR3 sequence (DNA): TGTGCCTGGAGTGTCGGCAGCCGCCCTACCTTC. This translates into CAWSVGSRPTF. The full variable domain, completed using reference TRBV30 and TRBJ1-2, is SQTIHQWPATLVQPVGSPLSLECTVEGTSNPNLYWYRQAAGRGLQLLFYSVGIGQISSEVPQNLSASRPQDRQFILSSKKLLLSDSGFYLCAWSVGSRPTFGSGTRLTVV.

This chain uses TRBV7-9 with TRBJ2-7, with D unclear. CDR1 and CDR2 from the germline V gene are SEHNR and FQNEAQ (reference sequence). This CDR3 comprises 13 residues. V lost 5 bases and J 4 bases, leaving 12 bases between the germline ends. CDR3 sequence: CASSRTEGYEQYF. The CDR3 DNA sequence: TGTGCCAGCAGCCGGACCGAAGGGTACGAGCAGTACTTC.

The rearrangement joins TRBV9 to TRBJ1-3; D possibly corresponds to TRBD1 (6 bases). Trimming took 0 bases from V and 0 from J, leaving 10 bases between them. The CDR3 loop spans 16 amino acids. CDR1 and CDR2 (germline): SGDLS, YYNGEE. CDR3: CASSVEGQSSGNTIYF. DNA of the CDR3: TGTGCCAGCAGCGTAGAAGGACAGAGCTCTGGAAACACCATATATTTT.

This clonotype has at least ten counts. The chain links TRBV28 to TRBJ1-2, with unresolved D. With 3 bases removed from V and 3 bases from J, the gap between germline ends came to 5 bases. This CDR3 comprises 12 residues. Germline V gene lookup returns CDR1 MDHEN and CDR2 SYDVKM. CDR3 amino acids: CASSFLDYGYTF. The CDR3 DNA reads TGTGCCAGCAGTTTTTTGGACTATGGCTACACCTTC.

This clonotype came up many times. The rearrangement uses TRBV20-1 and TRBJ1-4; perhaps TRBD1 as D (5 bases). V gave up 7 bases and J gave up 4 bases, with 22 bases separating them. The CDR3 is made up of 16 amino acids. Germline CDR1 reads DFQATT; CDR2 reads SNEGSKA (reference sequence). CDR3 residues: CSVTTGTTNFNEKLFF. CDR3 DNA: TGCAGTGTTACCACCGGGACGACAAACTTTAATGAAAAACTGTTTTTT.

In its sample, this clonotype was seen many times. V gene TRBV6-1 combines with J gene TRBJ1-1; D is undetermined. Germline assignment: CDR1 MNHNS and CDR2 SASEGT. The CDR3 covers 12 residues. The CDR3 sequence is CASKDLFTEAFF. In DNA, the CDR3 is TGTGCGTCGAAAGACCTTTTCACTGAAGCTTTCTTT.

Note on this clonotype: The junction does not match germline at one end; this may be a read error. CDR3 in DNA: TGCGCCAGCAGCTTGGCGGCTAGCGGCTGGGAAACCGGGGAGCTGCTTTTT. As protein: CASSLAASGWETGELLF. The chain carries TRBV5-1 and TRBJ2-2, with 7 bases matching TRBD2. The germline V gene has CDR1 SGHRS and CDR2 YFSETQ. This CDR3 comprises 17 residues. The full variable domain, its missing parts supplied by reference TRBV5-1 and TRBJ2-2, is KAGVTQTPRYLIKTRGQQVTLSCSPISGHRSVSWYQQTPGQGLQFLFEYFSETQRNKGNFPGRFSGRQFSNSRSEMNVSTLELGDSALYLCASSLAASGWETGELLFGEGSRLTVL.

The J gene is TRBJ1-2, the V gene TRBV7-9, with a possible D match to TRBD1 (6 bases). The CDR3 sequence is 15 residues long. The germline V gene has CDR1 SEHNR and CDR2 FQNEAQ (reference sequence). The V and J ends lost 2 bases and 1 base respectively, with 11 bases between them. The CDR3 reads CASSLPGDLNYGYTF. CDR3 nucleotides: TGTGCCAGCAGCTTACCAGGGGACCTTAACTATGGCTACACCTTC.

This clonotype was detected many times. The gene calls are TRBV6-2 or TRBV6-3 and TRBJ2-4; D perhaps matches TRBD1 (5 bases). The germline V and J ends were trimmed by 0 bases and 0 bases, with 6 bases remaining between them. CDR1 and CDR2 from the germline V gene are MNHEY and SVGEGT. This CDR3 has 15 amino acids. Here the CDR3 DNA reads TGTGCCAGCAGTTACTCTGACAGAGCCAAAAACATTCAGTACTTC. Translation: CASSYSDRAKNIQYF.

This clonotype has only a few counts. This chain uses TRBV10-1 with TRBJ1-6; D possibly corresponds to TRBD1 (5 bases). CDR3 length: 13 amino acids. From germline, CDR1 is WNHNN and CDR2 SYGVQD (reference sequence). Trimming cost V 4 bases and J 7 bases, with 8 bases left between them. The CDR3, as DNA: TGCGCCAGCAGTGGACAGCTAAATTCACCCCTCCACTTT. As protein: CASSGQLNSPLHF.

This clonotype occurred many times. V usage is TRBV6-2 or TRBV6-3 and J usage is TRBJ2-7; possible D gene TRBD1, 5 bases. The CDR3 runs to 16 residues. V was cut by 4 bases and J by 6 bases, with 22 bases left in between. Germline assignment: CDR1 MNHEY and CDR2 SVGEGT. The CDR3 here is CASSSSSTGSSAEQYF. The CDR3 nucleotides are TGTGCCAGCAGTTCCTCGTCAACAGGCAGCTCGGCCGAGCAGTACTTC.

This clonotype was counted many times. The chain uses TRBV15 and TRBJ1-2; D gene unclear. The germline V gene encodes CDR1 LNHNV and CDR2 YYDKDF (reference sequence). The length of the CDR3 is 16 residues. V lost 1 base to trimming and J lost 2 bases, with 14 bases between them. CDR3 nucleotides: TGTGCCACCAGCAGAGCACGTCCCTCAGGCAACTATGGCTACACCTTC. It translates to CATSRARPSGNYGYTF.

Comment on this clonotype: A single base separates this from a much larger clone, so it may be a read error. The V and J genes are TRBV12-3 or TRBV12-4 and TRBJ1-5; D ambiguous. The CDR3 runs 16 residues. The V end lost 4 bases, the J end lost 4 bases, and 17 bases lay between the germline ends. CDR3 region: CASSSLLTEANQPQHF. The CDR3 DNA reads TGTGCCAGCAGTTCCCTCCTCACGGAGGCAAATCAGCCCCAGCATTTT.

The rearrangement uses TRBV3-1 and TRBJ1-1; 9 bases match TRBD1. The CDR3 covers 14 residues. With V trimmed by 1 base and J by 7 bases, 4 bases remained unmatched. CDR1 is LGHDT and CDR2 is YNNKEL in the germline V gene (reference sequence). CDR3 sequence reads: CASSQGSGQGEAFF. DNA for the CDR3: TGTGCCAGCAGCCAAGGATCGGGACAGGGTGAAGCTTTCTTT.

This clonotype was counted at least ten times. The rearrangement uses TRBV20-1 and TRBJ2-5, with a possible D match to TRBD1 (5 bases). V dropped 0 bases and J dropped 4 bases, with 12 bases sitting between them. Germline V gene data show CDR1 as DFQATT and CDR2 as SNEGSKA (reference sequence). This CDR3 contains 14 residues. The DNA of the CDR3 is TGCAGTGCTAGAGACAGGCAGGGTTTAGAGACCCAGTACTTC. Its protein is CSARDRQGLETQYF.

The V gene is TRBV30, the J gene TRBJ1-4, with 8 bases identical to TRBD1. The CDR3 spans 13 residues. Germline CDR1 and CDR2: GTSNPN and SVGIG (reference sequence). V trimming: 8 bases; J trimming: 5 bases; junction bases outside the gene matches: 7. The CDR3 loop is CALTGGSNEKLFF. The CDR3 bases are TGTGCCCTAACAGGGGGATCAAATGAAAAACTGTTTTTT. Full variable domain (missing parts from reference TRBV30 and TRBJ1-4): SQTIHQWPATLVQPVGSPLSLECTVEGTSNPNLYWYRQAAGRGLQLLFYSVGIGQISSEVPQNLSASRPQDRQFILSSKKLLLSDSGFYLCALTGGSNEKLFFGSGTQLSVL.

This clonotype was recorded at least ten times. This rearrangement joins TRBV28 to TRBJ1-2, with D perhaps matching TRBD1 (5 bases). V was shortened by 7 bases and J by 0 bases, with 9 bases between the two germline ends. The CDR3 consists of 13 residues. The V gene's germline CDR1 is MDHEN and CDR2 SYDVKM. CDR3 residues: CASNRIPNYGYTF. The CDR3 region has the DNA TGTGCCAGCAACAGGATACCTAACTATGGCTACACCTTC.

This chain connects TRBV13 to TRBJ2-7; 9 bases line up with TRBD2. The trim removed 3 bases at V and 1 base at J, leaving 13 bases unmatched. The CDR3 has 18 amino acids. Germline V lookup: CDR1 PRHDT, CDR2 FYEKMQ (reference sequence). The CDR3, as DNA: TGTGCCAGCAGCTTTCTGGCCCAAGCGGGAGGTCGGTCCTACGAGCAGTACTTC. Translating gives CASSFLAQAGGRSYEQYF.

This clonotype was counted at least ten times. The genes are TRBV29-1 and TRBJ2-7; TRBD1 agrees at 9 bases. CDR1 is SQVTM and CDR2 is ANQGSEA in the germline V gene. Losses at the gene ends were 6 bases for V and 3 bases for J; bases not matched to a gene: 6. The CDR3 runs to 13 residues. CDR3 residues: CSVPGQGNYEQYF. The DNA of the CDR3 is TGCAGCGTACCGGGACAGGGAAACTACGAGCAGTACTTC.

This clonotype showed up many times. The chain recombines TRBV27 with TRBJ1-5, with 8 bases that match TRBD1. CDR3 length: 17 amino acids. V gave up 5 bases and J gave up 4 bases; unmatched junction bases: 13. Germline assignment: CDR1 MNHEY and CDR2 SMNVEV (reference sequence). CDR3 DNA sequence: TGTGCCAGCAGTCCCTTTTACACAGGGGGTAGTAATCAGCCCCAGCATTTT. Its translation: CASSPFYTGGSNQPQHF.

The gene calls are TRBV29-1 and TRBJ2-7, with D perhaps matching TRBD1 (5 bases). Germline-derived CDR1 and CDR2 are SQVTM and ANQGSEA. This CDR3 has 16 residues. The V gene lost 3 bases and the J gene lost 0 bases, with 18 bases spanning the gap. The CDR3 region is CSVEAGLAGNSYEQYF. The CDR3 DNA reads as TGCAGCGTTGAGGCAGGTCTGGCAGGGAACTCCTACGAGCAGTACTTC.

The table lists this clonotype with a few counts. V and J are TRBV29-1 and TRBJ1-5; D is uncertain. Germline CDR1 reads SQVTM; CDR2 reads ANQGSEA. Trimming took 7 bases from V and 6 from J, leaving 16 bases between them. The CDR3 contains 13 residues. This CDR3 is CSDPGHRGQPQHF. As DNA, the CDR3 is TGCAGCGACCCGGGCCATCGAGGTCAGCCCCAGCATTTT.

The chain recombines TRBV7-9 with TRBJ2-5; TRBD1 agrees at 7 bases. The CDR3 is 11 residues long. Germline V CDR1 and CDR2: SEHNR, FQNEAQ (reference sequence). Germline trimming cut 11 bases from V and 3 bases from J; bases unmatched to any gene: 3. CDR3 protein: CAGQGEETQYF. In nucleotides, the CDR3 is TGTGCCGGTCAGGGGGAAGAGACCCAGTACTTC.